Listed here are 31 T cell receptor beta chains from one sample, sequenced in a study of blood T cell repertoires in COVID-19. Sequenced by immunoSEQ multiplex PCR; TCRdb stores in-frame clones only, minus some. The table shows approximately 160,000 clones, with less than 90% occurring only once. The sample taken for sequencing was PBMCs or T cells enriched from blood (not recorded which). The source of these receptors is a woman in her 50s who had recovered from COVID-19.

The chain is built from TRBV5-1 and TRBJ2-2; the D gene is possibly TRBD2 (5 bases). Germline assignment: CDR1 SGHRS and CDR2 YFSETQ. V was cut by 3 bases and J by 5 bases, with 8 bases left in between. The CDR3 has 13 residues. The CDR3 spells CASSSGGTGELFF. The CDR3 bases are TGCGCCAGCAGCTCCGGAGGAACCGGGGAGCTGTTTTTT.

CDR3 loop: CAINPGGGTNEQFF. CDR3 coding DNA: TGTGCCATCAACCCTGGCGGGGGGACCAATGAGCAGTTCTTC. V gene TRBV10-3 combines with J gene TRBJ2-1; TRBD2 matches at 8 bases. Losses at the gene ends were 7 bases for V and 6 bases for J; bases not matched to a gene: 8. Germline CDR1 is ENHRY and CDR2 is SYGVKD. This CDR3 is built from 14 residues.

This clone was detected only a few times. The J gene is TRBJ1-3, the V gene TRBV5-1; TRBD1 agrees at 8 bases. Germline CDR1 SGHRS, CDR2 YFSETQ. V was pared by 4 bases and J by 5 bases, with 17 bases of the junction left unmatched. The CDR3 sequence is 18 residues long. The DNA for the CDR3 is TGCGCCAGCAGCCCCGGGACAGGCGGACCCTCTTTTAGAAACACCATATATTTT. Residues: CASSPGTGGPSFRNTIYF.

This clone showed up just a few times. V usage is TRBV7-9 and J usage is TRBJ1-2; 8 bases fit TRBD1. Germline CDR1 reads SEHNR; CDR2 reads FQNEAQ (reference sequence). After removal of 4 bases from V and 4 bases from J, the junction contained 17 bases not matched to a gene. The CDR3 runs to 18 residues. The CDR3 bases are TGTGCCAGCAGCTCCGGGGGCCTGGACAGGGCGGGAATCTATGGCTACACCTTC. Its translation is CASSSGGLDRAGIYGYTF.

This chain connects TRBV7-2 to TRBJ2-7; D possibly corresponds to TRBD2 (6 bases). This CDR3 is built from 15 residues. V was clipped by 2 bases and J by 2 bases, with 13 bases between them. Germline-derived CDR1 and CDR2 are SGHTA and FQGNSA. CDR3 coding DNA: TGTGCCAGCAGCTTACGGAGGGGATCGACCTACGAGCAGTACTTC. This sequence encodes CASSLRRGSTYEQYF.

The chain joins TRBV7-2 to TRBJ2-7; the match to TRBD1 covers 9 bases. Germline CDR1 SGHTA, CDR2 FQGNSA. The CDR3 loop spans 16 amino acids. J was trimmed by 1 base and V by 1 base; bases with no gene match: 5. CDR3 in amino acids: CASSLVGQGRSYEQYF. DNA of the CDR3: TGTGCCAGCAGCTTAGTCGGACAGGGGCGATCCTACGAGCAGTACTTC.

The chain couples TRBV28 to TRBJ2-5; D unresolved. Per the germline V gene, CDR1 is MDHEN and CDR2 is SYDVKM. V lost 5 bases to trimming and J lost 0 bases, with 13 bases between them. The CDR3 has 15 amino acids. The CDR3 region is CASSLPIPYQETQYF. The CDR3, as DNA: TGTGCCAGCAGTCTACCGATCCCGTACCAAGAGACCCAGTACTTC.

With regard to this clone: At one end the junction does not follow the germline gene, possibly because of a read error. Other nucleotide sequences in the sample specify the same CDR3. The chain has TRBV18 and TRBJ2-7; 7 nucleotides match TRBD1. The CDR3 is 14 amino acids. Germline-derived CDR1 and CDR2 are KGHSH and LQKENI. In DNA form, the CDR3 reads TGTGCCAGTTCACCACAGACAGGGCAGAACGAGCAGTACTTC. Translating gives CASSPQTGQNEQYF.

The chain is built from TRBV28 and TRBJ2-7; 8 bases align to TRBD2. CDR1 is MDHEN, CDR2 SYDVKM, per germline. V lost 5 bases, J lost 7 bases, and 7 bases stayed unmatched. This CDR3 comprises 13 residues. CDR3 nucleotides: TGTGCCAGCAGTCACCAGCGGGAGTGGGAGCAGTACTTC. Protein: CASSHQREWEQYF.

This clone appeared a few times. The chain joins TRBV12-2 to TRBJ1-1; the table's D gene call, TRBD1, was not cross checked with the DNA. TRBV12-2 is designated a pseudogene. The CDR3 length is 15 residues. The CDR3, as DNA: TGTGCAAGTCGCTTAGGGGGCGAGTTAGACACTGAAGCTTTCTTT. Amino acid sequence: CASRLGGELDTEAFF.

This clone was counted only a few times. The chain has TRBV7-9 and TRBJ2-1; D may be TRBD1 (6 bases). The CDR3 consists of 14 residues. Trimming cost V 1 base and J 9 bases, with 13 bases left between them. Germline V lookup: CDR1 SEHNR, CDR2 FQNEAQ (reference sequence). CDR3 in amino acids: CASSLVQGYGEQFF. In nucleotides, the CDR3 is TGTGCCAGCAGCTTAGTTCAGGGGTACGGTGAGCAGTTCTTC.

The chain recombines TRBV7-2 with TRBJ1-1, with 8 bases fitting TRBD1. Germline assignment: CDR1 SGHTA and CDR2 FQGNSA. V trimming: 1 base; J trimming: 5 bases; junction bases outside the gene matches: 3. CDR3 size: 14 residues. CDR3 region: CASSLGTGRTEAFF. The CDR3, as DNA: TGTGCCAGCAGCTTAGGGACAGGGAGGACTGAAGCTTTCTTT.

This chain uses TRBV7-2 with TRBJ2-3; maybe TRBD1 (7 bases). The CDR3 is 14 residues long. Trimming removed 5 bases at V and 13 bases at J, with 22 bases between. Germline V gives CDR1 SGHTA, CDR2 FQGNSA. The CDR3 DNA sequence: TGTGCCAGCAGCACCCAGGGGGGACCCGGCGATAAGTATTTT. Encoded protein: CASSTQGGPGDKYF. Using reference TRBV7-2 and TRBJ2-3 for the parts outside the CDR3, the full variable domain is GAGVSQSPSNKVTEKGKDVELRCDPISGHTALYWYRQSLGQGLEFLIYFQGNSAPDKSGLPSDRFSAERTGGSVSTLTIQRTQQEDSAVYLCASSTQGGPGDKYFGPGTRLTVL.

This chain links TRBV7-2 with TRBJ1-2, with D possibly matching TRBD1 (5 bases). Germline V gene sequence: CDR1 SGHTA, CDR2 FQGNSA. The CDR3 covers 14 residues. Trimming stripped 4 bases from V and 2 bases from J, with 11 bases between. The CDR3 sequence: CASSSSPGNYGYTF. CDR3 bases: TGTGCCAGCAGCTCCAGCCCAGGGAACTATGGCTACACCTTC.

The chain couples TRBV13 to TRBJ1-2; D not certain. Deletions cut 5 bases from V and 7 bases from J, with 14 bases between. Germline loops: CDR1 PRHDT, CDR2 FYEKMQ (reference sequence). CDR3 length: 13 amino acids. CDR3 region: CASSPSLRGGYTF. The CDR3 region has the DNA TGTGCCAGCAGCCCCTCCCTCCGGGGTGGCTACACCTTC.

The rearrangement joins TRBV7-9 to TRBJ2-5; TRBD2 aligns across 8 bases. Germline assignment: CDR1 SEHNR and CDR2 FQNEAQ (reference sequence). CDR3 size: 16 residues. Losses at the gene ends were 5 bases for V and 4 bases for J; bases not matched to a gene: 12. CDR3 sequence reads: CASSGIREGGPETQYF. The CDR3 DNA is TGTGCCAGCAGCGGAATCCGGGAGGGGGGGCCAGAGACCCAGTACTTC.

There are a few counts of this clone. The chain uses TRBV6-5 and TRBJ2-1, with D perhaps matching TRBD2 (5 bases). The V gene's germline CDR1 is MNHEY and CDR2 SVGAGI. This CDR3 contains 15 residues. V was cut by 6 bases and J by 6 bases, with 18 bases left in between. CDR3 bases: TGTGCCAGCAGCACTCTAGCAAAGTGGGGCAATGAGCAGTTCTTC. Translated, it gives CASSTLAKWGNEQFF.

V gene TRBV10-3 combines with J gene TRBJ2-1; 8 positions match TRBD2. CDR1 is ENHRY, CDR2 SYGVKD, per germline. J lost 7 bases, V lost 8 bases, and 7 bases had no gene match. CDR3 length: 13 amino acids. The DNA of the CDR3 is TGTGCCATCGGGCCGGGAGGGCTGAATGAGCAGTTCTTC. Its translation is CAIGPGGLNEQFF.

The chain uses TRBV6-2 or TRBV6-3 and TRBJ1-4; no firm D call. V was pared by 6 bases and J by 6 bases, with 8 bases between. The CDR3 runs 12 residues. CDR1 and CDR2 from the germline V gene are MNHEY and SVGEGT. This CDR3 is CASSPTDEKLFF. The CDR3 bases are TGTGCCAGCAGCCCTACGGATGAAAAACTGTTTTTT.

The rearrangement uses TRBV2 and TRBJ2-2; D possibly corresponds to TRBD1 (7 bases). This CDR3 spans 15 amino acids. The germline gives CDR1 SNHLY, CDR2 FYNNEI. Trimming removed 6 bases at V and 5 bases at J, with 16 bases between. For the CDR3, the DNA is TGTGCCAGCAGGGCGGGGACAGTCAAAACCGGGGAGCTGTTTTTT. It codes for CASRAGTVKTGELFF.

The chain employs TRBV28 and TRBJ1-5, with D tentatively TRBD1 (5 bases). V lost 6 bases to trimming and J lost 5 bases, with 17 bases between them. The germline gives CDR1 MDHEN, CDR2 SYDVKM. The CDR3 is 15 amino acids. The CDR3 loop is CASSSTVGVYQPQHF. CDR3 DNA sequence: TGTGCCAGCAGCTCGACCGTAGGGGTTTATCAGCCCCAGCATTTT.

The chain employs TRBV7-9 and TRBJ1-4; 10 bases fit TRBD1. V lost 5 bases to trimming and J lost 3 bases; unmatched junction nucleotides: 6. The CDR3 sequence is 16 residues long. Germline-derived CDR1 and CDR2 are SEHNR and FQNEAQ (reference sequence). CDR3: CASSKTGGLANEKLFF. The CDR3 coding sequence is TGTGCCAGCAGCAAGACAGGGGGCCTTGCTAATGAAAAACTGTTTTTT.

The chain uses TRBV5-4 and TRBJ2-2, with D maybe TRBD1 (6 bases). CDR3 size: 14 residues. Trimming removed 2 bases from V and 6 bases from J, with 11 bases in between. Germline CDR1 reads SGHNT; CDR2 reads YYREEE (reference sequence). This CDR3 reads CASSFPGVPGELFF. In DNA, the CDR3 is TGTGCCAGCAGCTTCCCAGGGGTCCCCGGGGAGCTGTTTTTT.

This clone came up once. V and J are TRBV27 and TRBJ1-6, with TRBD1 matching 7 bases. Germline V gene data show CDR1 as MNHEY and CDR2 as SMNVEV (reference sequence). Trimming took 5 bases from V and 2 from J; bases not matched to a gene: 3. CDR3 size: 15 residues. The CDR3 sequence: CASSLGTAYNSPLHF. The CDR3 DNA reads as TGTGCCAGCAGTCTCGGGACAGCCTATAATTCACCCCTCCACTTT.

The CDR3: CASSYGAGSPGELFF. CDR3 DNA sequence: TGTGCCAGTAGTTACGGGGCCGGGAGTCCCGGGGAGCTGTTTTTT. V is TRBV19 and J is TRBJ2-2, with a possible D match to TRBD2 (6 bases). Germline CDR1 LNHDA, CDR2 SQIVND (reference sequence). With 5 bases removed from V and 6 bases from J, the gap between germline ends came to 16 bases. This CDR3 region has 15 residues.

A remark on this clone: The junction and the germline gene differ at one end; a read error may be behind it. The CDR3 DNA is TGTGCCAGCCGCTTACCGGCCGGGGAGCTGTTTTTT. Translation gives CASRLPAGELFF. V and J are TRBV5-6 and TRBJ2-2; D remains ambiguous. Germline V gene lookup returns CDR1 SGHDT and CDR2 YYEEEE. The CDR3 has 12 amino acids.

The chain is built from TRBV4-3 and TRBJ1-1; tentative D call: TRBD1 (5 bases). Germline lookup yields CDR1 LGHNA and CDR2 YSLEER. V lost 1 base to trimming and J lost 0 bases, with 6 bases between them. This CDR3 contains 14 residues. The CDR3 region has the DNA TGCGCCAGCAGCCAAGCAGGGCTGAACACTGAAGCTTTCTTT. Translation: CASSQAGLNTEAFF.

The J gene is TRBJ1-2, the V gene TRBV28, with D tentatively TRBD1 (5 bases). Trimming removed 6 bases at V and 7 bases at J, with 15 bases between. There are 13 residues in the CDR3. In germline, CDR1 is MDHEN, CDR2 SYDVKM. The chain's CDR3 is CASSSQGPIGYTF. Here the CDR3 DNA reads TGTGCCAGCAGCAGTCAGGGTCCCATTGGCTACACCTTC.

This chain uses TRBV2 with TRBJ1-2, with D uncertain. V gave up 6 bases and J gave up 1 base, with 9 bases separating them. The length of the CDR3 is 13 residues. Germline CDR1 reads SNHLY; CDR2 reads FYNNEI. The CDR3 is CASRADYNYGYTF. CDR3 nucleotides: TGTGCCAGCAGGGCGGACTATAACTATGGCTACACCTTC.

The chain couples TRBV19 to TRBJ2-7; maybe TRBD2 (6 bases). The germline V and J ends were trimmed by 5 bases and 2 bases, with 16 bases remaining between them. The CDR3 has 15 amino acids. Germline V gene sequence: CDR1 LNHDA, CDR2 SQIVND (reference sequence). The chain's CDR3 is CASSPSALPTYEQYF. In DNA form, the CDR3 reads TGTGCCAGTAGTCCTAGCGCCTTACCTACCTACGAGCAGTACTTC.

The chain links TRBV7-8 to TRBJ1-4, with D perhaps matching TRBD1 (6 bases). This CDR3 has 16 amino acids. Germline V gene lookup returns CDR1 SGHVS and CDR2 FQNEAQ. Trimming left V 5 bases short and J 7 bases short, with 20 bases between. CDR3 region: CASSQKQGNKGEKLFF. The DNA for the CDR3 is TGTGCCAGCAGCCAGAAACAGGGTAATAAGGGTGAAAAACTGTTTTTT. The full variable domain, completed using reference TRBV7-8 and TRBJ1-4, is GAGVSQSPRYKVAKRGQDVALRCDPISGHVSLFWYQQALGQGPEFLTYFQNEAQLDKSGLPSDRFFAERPEGSVSTLKIQRTQQEDSAVYLCASSQKQGNKGEKLFFGSGTQLSVL.